The 4 T cell receptor beta chains listed next were all sequenced from one sample in a study of blood T cells in healthy people across ages. Using a J-beta primer mix together with a sample-barcoded 5' primer, a second PCR was run for roughly 7 to 11 cycles. A single record per CDR3 protein comes from TCRdb applying MiXCR to the 5' RACE reads. In the table there are about 2 million distinct CDR3 sequences, about 49% of which are singletons. Material: blood. These receptors were collected from a woman aged 40 to 50 in good health.

CDR3 nucleotides: TGTGCCAGCAGTTCGCCGGGACAGGGGGCTCTCGAGCAGTACTTC. Translating gives CASSSPGQGALEQYF. This rearrangement joins TRBV28 to TRBJ2-7, with 12 bases fitting TRBD1. Germline values: CDR1 MDHEN, CDR2 SYDVKM. J was trimmed by 6 bases and V by 4 bases; bases with no gene match: 7. CDR3 size: 15 residues.

The chain recombines TRBV29-1 with TRBJ2-5; D remains unclear. The length of the CDR3 is 15 residues. Germline CDR1 reads SQVTM; CDR2 reads ANQGSEA. V lost 7 bases and J lost 1, with 19 bases in between. The CDR3 coding sequence is TGCAGCGCCATCGGGCCGTTGGGGTCCCAAGAGACCCAGTACTTC. This sequence encodes CSAIGPLGSQETQYF.

The chain combines TRBV4-1 with TRBJ1-2; no firm D call. Trimming cost V 1 base and J 4 bases, with 13 bases left between them. Per germline, CDR1 MGHRA and CDR2 YSYEKL. The CDR3 is made up of 15 amino acids. The CDR3 is CASSQVSGTPYGYTF. DNA for the CDR3: TGCGCCAGCAGCCAAGTGTCAGGTACCCCCTATGGCTACACCTTC.

J is TRBJ1-4 and V is TRBV27; D not resolved. Germline V CDR1 and CDR2: MNHEY, SMNVEV (reference sequence). V lost 5 bases, J lost 8 bases, and 12 bases lay in between. This CDR3 has 13 residues. CDR3 sequence (DNA): TGTGCCAGCAGTGGCCAGCCGAGGGAAAAACTGTTTTTT. Protein: CASSGQPREKLFF.